This T cell receptor (beta chain) was profiled in a study of blood T cell repertoires in COVID-19. Across the study: Donors in the United States, Italy and Spain gave samples during acute or convalescent COVID-19. From T cells, B-cell-depleted T cells, or PBMCs came the material, which was cDNA or gDNA.

This clone appeared once. Original processing notes: Amplification from reference gene primers served as the basis for estimated nucleated cell counts. The data were produced by immunoSEQ multiplex PCR, yet TCRdb's version contains in-frame clones alone and is incomplete. V and J calls and clone size are those listed in that table; D and trimming were worked out from the DNA. The table has under 200,000 clones, roughly 77% seen once. Germline CDR1 SNHLY, CDR2 FYNNEI. The ends lost 6 bases at V and 7 bases at J; junction bases unmatched: 9. This CDR3 has 14 amino acids. This chain joins TRBV2 and TRBJ2-1; 7 nucleotides match TRBD2. The receptor's source is an older man with active or convalescent COVID-19. The sequenced material came from peripheral blood. This CDR3 is CASSSAGSKNEQFF. As DNA, the CDR3 is TGTGCCAGCAGCTCAGCGGGATCAAAAAATGAGCAGTTCTTC.